These 20 T cell receptor beta chains were sequenced from one sample in a study of T cells in Graves' hyperthyroidism and ophthalmopathy. The TCR beta CDR3 regions underwent amplification using RNA transcripts as the source. HTBI primers drove first-round RT-PCR of the TCR CDR3. TCRdb recomputed calls from the multiplex PCR reads with MiXCR, one row per CDR3 protein. The table has fewer than 350,000 distinct CDR3 sequences, approximately 22% seen once. Sequencing input: blood. Receptors originate from a woman in her forties or fifties with Graves' hyperthyroidism.

The V and J genes are TRBV6-2 or TRBV6-3 and TRBJ2-7, with TRBD2 as a possible D gene (5 bases). Trimming removed 6 bases at V and 2 bases at J, with 17 bases between. The V gene's germline CDR1 is MNHEY and CDR2 SVGEGT. The CDR3 loop spans 15 amino acids. CDR3 amino acids: CASSLASFQPYEQYF. The CDR3 DNA reads TGTGCCAGCAGCTTAGCGAGTTTCCAGCCCTACGAGCAGTACTTC.

This clonotype was detected ten times or more. The chain combines TRBV6-1 with TRBJ2-5; the D gene could be TRBD1 or TRBD2 (5 bases each). The V gene lost 5 bases and the J gene lost 1 base, with 11 bases spanning the gap. Germline-derived CDR1 and CDR2 are MNHNS and SASEGT. The CDR3 has 14 amino acids. The DNA for the CDR3 is TGTGCCAGCAGTAAGGGACCGCTCCAAGAGACCCAGTACTTC. This translates into CASSKGPLQETQYF.

The table lists this clonotype with many counts. This chain joins TRBV3-1 and TRBJ2-1, with 8 bases aligning to TRBD1. The V gene end was trimmed by 6 bases and the J gene end by 4 bases; junction bases not matched to a gene: 11. CDR3 length: 16 residues. CDR1 LGHDT and CDR2 YNNKEL come from the germline V gene (reference sequence). The CDR3 nucleotides are TGTGCCAGCAGTCGAAGGACAGGGCAAAGATACAATGAGCAGTTCTTC. Its protein is CASSRRTGQRYNEQFF.

This clonotype was detected many times. The chain links TRBV3-1 to TRBJ1-2; D unresolved. This CDR3 is built from 15 residues. Trimming took off 4 bases at V and 4 bases at J, with 16 bases between the two ends. CDR1 is LGHDT and CDR2 is YNNKEL in the germline V gene (reference sequence). The CDR3 sequence: CASSPATGRTYGYTF. CDR3 coding DNA: TGTGCCAGCAGCCCAGCAACCGGGAGAACCTATGGCTACACCTTC.

The chain is built from TRBV20-1 and TRBJ1-6; TRBD1 is a possible D gene (5 bases). V was clipped by 0 bases and J by 8 bases, with 20 bases between them. In germline, CDR1 is DFQATT, CDR2 SNEGSKA (reference sequence). This CDR3 region has 17 residues. The CDR3 loop is CSARDLSTSGVYSPLHF. CDR3 sequence (DNA): TGCAGTGCTAGAGATTTATCCACGTCGGGGGTGTATTCACCCCTCCACTTT.

The sample holds a few counts of this clonotype. CDR3 DNA sequence: TGTGCCAGCAGCGTAGGGTTGAGGGAAGAGACCCAGTACTTC. It specifies CASSVGLREETQYF. The gene calls are TRBV9 and TRBJ2-5; possibly TRBD2 for D (5 bases). The germline V gene has CDR1 SGDLS and CDR2 YYNGEE. The CDR3 is made up of 14 amino acids. The ends were cut back, 0 bases at V and 3 bases at J, with 9 bases in the middle.

The chain uses TRBV27 and TRBJ1-6, with D possibly being TRBD1 (6 bases). The germline CDR1 and CDR2 sequences are MNHEY and SMNVEV (reference sequence). Trimming cost V 4 bases and J 5 bases, with 15 bases left between them. This CDR3 comprises 16 residues. The chain's CDR3 is CASSSSGESNNSPLHF. The CDR3 DNA sequence: TGTGCCAGCAGTTCCTCAGGGGAAAGTAATAATTCACCCCTCCACTTT.

This clonotype was picked up one time. The chain couples TRBV28 to TRBJ2-5; 13 bases line up with TRBD2. The CDR3 runs to 14 residues. Germline values: CDR1 MDHEN, CDR2 SYDVKM. After removal of 5 bases from V and 5 bases from J, the junction contained 2 bases not matched to a gene. This CDR3 reads CASSRTSGSETQYF. The DNA for the CDR3 is TGTGCCAGCAGTAGGACTAGCGGGAGCGAGACCCAGTACTTC.

A few counts support this clonotype. CDR3 bases: TGCAGTGCTAGAATAGCGGGGGCTGGAGATACGCAGTATTTT. Translated: CSARIAGAGDTQYF. The chain employs TRBV20-1 and TRBJ2-3, with 9 bases fitting TRBD2. CDR3 length: 14 residues. Losses at the gene ends were 2 bases for V and 5 bases for J; bases not matched to a gene: 5. The germline gives CDR1 DFQATT, CDR2 SNEGSKA (reference sequence).

The J gene is TRBJ1-1, the V gene TRBV28; no definite D call. Germline values: CDR1 MDHEN, CDR2 SYDVKM. The CDR3 extends over 16 amino acids. Trimming pared 5 bases from V and 1 base from J, leaving 17 bases between. This chain's CDR3 is CASSASDSTRNTEAFF. For the CDR3, the DNA is TGTGCCAGCAGTGCCTCGGACTCTACAAGGAACACTGAAGCTTTCTTT.

The sample holds a few counts of this clonotype. The J gene is TRBJ1-4, the V gene TRBV28; TRBD1 matches 7 bases. The junction had 4 bases not matched to a gene; V was cut back by 2 bases and J by 4 bases. CDR1 MDHEN and CDR2 SYDVKM come from the germline V gene. CDR3 length: 15 amino acids. The CDR3 protein is CASSLRQGFNEKLFF. The CDR3 nucleotides read TGTGCCAGCAGTTTACGACAGGGATTTAATGAAAAACTGTTTTTT.

The V gene is TRBV9, the J gene TRBJ1-2; TRBD1 agrees at 9 bases. The CDR3 length is 15 residues. V gave up 4 bases and J gave up 2 bases; unmatched junction bases: 6. Germline V gene lookup returns CDR1 SGDLS and CDR2 YYNGEE. CDR3 DNA sequence: TGTGCCAGCAGCCCCGAGGGACAGGGCAACTATGGCTACACCTTC. Translated, it gives CASSPEGQGNYGYTF.

Ten or more counts support this clonotype. The chain employs TRBV6-1 and TRBJ2-7, with a possible D match to TRBD1 (8 bases). Germline V gene data show CDR1 as MNHNS and CDR2 as SASEGT. The CDR3 runs 15 residues. V was trimmed by 5 bases and J by 5 bases, leaving 19 bases between them. CDR3 DNA sequence: TGTGCCAGCAGTCGGTACAGGGGGGGGGTGGACGAGCAGTACTTC. Its translation is CASSRYRGGVDEQYF.

The V gene is TRBV28, the J gene TRBJ1-3; D is undetermined. The CDR3 contains 14 residues. Trimming removed 5 bases at V and 2 bases at J, with 10 bases between. Germline CDR1 is MDHEN and CDR2 is SYDVKM. CDR3 sequence (DNA): TGTGCCAGCAGTCGCGGGAGCCCTGGAAACACCATATATTTT. Translated: CASSRGSPGNTIYF. Variable domain in full (rest from reference TRBV28 and TRBJ1-3): DVKVTQSSRYLVKRTGEKVFLECVQDMDHENMFWYRQDPGLGLRLIYFSYDVKMKEKGDIPEGYSVSREKKERFSLILESASTNQTSMYLCASSRGSPGNTIYFGEGSWLTVV.

This clonotype appeared many times. The chain is built from TRBV7-8 and TRBJ2-1; a possible D gene is TRBD2 (5 bases). The CDR3 is made up of 18 amino acids. Germline CDR1 SGHVS, CDR2 FQNEAQ. Trimming pared 2 bases from V and 4 bases from J, leaving 21 bases between. CDR3 sequence: CASSLPRPAAPRYNEQFF. The CDR3 DNA reads TGTGCCAGCAGCTTACCAAGACCAGCGGCACCAAGATACAATGAGCAGTTCTTC.

The chain employs TRBV5-4 and TRBJ2-5, with 8 positions matching TRBD2. Germline lookup yields CDR1 SGHNT and CDR2 YYREEE (reference sequence). V was clipped by 4 bases and J by 1 base; unmatched bases: 3. This CDR3 has 14 amino acids. The DNA for the CDR3 is TGTGCCAGCAGCCCGACTAGCGTCCAAGAGACCCAGTACTTC. As protein: CASSPTSVQETQYF.

The table lists this clonotype with many counts. This sequence joins TRBV12-3 or TRBV12-4 and TRBJ1-1; D perhaps matches TRBD1 (5 bases). CDR3 length: 13 residues. Deletions cut 7 bases from V and 1 base from J, with 10 bases between. CDR3 DNA sequence: TGTGCCAGCACCCGGGACGGGAACACTGAAGCTTTCTTT. It yields the protein CASTRDGNTEAFF.

The rearrangement links TRBV20-1 to TRBJ2-1, with D perhaps given as TRBD1 or TRBD2 (6 bases each). Trimming cost V 5 bases and J 0 bases, with 14 bases left between them. The CDR3 contains 15 residues. Per the germline V gene, CDR1 is DFQATT and CDR2 is SNEGSKA (reference sequence). For the CDR3, the DNA is TGCAGTGCTCCGGGGGCGCTGAGCTCCTACAATGAGCAGTTCTTC. This translates into CSAPGALSSYNEQFF.

This sequence joins TRBV4-2 and TRBJ1-1; D unclear. The CDR3 contains 15 residues. Trimming pared 1 base from V and 1 base from J, leaving 10 bases between. Germline V CDR1 and CDR2: LGHNA, YNFKEQ. The CDR3 spells CASSQVLGSNTEAFF. The CDR3 DNA is TGTGCCAGCAGCCAAGTACTCGGTTCGAACACTGAAGCTTTCTTT.

J is TRBJ2-3 and V is TRBV20-1; D is undetermined. The germline V and J ends were trimmed by 1 base and 4 bases, with 12 bases remaining between them. Germline values: CDR1 DFQATT, CDR2 SNEGSKA (reference sequence). The CDR3 contains 14 residues. CDR3 DNA: TGCAGTGCTAGAGTCGGCGGAGCCTCAGATACGCAGTATTTT. Translation gives CSARVGGASDTQYF.